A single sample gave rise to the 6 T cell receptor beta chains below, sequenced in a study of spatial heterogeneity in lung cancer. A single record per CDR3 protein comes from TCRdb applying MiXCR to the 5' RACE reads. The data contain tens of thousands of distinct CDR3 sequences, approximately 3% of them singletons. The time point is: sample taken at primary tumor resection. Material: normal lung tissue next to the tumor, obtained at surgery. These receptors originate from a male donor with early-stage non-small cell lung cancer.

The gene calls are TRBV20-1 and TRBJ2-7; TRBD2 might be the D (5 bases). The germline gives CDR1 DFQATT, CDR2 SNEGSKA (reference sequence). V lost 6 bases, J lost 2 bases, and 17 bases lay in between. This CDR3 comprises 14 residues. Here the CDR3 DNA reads TGCAGTGCCCCCCCGATCAGCGGTCCCTACGAGCAGTACTTC. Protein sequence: CSAPPISGPYEQYF.

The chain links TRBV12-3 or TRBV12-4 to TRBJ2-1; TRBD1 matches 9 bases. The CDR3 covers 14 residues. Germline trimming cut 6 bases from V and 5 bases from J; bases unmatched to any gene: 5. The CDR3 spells CASRRGTGHNEQFF. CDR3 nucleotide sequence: TGTGCCAGCAGGCGGGGGACAGGGCACAATGAGCAGTTCTTC.

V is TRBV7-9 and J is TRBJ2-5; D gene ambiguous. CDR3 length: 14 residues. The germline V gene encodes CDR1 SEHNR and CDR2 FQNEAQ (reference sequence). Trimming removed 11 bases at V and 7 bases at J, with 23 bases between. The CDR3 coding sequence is TGTGCCCGATTGAAAAGTCCGGCCCCGGGGACCCAGTACTTC. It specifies CARLKSPAPGTQYF.

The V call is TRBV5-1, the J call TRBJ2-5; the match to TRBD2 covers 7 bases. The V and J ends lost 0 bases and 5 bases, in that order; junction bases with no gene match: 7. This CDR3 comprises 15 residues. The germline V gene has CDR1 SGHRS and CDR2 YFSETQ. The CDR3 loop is CASSLEVGRAETQYF. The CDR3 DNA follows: TGCGCCAGCAGCTTGGAGGTGGGGAGGGCGGAGACCCAGTACTTC.

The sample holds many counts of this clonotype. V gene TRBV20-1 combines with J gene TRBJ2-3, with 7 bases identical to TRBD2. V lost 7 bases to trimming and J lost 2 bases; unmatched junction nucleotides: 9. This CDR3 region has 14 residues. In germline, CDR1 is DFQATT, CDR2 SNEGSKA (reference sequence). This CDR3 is CSGAKAGTTDTQYF. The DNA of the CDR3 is TGCAGTGGAGCAAAAGCGGGGACCACAGATACGCAGTATTTT.

The CDR3 spells CASSPHDRGWEQYF. DNA for the CDR3: TGTGCCAGCAGTCCACACGACAGGGGATGGGAGCAGTACTTC. The genes are TRBV28 and TRBJ2-7; 8 positions match TRBD1. The CDR3 consists of 14 residues. V was pared by 5 bases and J by 7 bases, with 10 bases of the junction left unmatched. In germline, CDR1 is MDHEN, CDR2 SYDVKM.